The clone carrying this T cell receptor (beta chain) was counted a single time. Its antigen is currently unknown. The sample originates from a study of cytomegalovirus exposure and HLA in healthy donors. Across the study: The 90 to 150 validation repertoires matched the roughly 700 first-cohort repertoires in platform, a later analysis reported.

Study-wide results and limits: Rarity characterized most TCR sequences, yet some public TCRs appeared in many donors.

Donors were drawn from the roughly 130-subject validation cohort, separate from the approximately 670-subject first cohort. The CDR3 is 14 residues long. In germline, CDR1 is LNHDA, CDR2 SQIVND (reference sequence). With 0 bases removed from V and 0 bases from J, the gap between germline ends came to 5 bases. Assay used: immunoSEQ multiplex PCR; TCRdb lists only in-frame clones, some missing. The data contain some 130,000 clones, about 80% of them singletons. The chain has TRBV19 and TRBJ1-1, with D perhaps matching TRBD1 (5 bases). The sequencing sample was made of PBMCs. This TCR was recovered from a man aged 25-45 years in good health and CMV-seropositive. In DNA, the CDR3 is TGTGCCAGTAGTATAGAAGGGGTGAACACTGAAGCTTTCTTT. This translates into CASSIEGVNTEAFF.